This T cell receptor (beta chain) was recorded in a study of shared clonotypes between healthy human individuals. Study context: Each donor contributed plates that comprised three CD4 naive, three CD4 memory, two CD8 naive and one CD8 memory.

TCRdb's copy holds only in-frame clones and misses some; the assay was immunoSEQ multiplex PCR. Among about 1.1 million clones, around three quarters were seen once, and the ten largest hold approximately 0.5%. Germline-derived CDR1 and CDR2 are LNHNV and YYDKDF (reference sequence). The CDR3 has 15 residues. V lost 0 bases and J 0 bases, leaving 8 bases between the germline ends. V gene TRBV15 combines with J gene TRBJ2-5; D is uncertain. Sequenced input: memory CD4+ T cells from PBMCs. Subset defined: CD45RA-negative fraction. The sequence came from a man aged 18 to 30 in good health. Some clones in this sample may be carry-over from other donors' samples. CDR3 DNA sequence: TGTGCCACCAGCAGAGAAACACGGTACCAAGAGACCCAGTACTTC. Translation: CATSRETRYQETQYF.